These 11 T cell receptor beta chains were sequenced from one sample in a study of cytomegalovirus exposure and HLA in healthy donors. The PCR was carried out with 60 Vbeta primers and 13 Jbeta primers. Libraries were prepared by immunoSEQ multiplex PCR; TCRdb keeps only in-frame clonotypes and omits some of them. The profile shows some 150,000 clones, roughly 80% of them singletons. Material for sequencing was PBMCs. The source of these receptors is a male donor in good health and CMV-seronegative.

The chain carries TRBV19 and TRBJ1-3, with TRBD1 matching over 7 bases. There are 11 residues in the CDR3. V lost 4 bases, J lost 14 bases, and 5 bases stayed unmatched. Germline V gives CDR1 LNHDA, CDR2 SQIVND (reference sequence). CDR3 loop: CASSTWDSLYF. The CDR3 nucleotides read TGTGCCAGTAGTACCTGGGACAGCCTATATTTT.

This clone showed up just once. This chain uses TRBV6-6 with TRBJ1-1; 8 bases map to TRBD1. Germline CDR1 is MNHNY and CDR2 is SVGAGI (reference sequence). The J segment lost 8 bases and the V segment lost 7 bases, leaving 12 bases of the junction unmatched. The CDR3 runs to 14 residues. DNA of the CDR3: TGTGCCAGCACCGAACAGGGGGGGGTTTCGGAAGCTTTCTTT. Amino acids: CASTEQGGVSEAFF.

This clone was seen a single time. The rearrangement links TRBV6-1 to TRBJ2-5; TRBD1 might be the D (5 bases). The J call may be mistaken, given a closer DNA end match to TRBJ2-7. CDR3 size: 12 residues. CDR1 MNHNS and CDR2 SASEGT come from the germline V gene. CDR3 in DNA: TGTGCCAGCGAAGACAGCTCCTACGAGCAGTACTTC. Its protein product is CASEDSSYEQYF.

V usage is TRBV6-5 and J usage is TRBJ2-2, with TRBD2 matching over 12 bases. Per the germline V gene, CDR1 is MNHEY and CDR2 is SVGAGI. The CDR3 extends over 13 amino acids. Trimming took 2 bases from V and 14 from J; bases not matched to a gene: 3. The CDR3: CASSYELAGGLFF. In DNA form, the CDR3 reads TGTGCCAGCAGTTACGAACTAGCGGGGGGACTGTTTTTT.

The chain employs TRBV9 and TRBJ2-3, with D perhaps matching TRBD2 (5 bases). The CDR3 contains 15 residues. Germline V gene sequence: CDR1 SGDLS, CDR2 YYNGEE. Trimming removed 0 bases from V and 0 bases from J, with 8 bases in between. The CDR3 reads CASSVDSVSTDTQYF. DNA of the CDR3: TGTGCCAGCAGCGTAGATAGCGTCAGCACAGATACGCAGTATTTT.

The CDR3 loop is CASSYSEKNTEAFF. In DNA form, the CDR3 reads TGTGCCAGCAGTTACTCGGAGAAGAACACTGAAGCTTTCTTT. The chain recombines TRBV6-5 with TRBJ1-1; no firm D call. The CDR3 sequence is 14 residues long. Trimming took 0 bases from V and 1 from J, leaving 6 bases between them. The germline V gene encodes CDR1 MNHEY and CDR2 SVGAGI.

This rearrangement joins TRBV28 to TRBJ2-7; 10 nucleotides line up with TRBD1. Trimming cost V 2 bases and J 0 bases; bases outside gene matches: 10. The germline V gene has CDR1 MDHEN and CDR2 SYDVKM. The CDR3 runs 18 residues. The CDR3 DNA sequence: TGTGCCAGCAGTTTAGGGGGACAGGGGACCGTTTTCTCCTACGAGCAGTACTTC. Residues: CASSLGGQGTVFSYEQYF.

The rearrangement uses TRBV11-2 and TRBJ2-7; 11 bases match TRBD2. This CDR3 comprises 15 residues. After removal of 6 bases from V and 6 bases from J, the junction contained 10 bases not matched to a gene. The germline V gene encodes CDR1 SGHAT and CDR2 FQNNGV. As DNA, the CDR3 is TGTGCCAGCAGTCAACTAGCGGGAGTGGCGGGCGAGCAGTACTTC. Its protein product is CASSQLAGVAGEQYF. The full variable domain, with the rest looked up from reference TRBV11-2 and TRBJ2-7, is EAGVAQSPRYKIIEKRQSVAFWCNPISGHATLYWYQQILGQGPKLLIQFQNNGVVDDSQLPKDRFSAERLKGVDSTLKIQPAKLEDSAVYLCASSQLAGVAGEQYFGPGTRLTVT.

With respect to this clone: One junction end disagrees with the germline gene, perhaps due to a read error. The CDR3 nucleotides are TGTGCCCGCAGCCAAGATCCTACTAGCGGGGTCTACAATGAGCAGTTCTTC. It is translated as CARSQDPTSGVYNEQFF. The chain joins TRBV4-2 to TRBJ2-1; 10 nucleotides agree with TRBD2. This CDR3 contains 17 residues. Looked up from germline, CDR1 is LGHNA and CDR2 is YNFKEQ.

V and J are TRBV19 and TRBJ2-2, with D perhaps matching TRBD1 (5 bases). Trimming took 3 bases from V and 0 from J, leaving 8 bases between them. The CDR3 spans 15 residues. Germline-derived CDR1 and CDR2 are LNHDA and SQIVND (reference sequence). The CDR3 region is CASSILQANTGELFF. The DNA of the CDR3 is TGTGCCAGTAGTATCTTACAGGCGAACACCGGGGAGCTGTTTTTT.

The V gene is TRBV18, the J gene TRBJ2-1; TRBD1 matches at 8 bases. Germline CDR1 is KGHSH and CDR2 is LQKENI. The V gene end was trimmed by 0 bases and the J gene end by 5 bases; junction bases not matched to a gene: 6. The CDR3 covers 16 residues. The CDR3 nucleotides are TGTGCCAGCTCACCACCGGGGCAGGGGGCTAACAATGAGCAGTTCTTC. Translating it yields CASSPPGQGANNEQFF.